The entry that follows covers one TCR beta chain sequence. The antigen remains undetermined. Germline lookup yields CDR1 MNHEY and CDR2 SMNVEV (reference sequence). The CDR3 totals 13 residues. Trimming removed 0 bases from V and 5 bases from J, with 6 bases in between. The data are from a study of cytomegalovirus exposure and HLA in healthy donors. Primers for the PCR totalled 60 Vbeta and 13 Jbeta. Clones were sequenced by immunoSEQ multiplex PCR, and TCRdb holds only the in-frame ones, with some missing. The sample contains a few hundred thousand clones, 84% of which appear only once. Study results and limitations: Several of the most significant clusters appeared linked to common viral pathogens, based on a later analysis.

Input material: PBMCs. The chain employs TRBV27 and TRBJ2-3; possibly TRBD2 for D (5 bases). This TCR came from a woman aged 40-49 years in good health and CMV-seropositive. Written as DNA, the CDR3 is TGTGCCAGCAGTTTATCGAGGGTAGATACGCAGTATTTT. Amino acid sequence: CASSLSRVDTQYF.